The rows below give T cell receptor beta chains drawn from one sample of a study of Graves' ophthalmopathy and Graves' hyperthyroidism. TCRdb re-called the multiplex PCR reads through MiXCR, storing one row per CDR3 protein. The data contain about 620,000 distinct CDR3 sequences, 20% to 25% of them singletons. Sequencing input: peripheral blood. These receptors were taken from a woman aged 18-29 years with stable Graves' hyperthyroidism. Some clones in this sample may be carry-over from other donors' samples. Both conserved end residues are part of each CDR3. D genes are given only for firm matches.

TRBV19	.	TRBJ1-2	CASSMIQGINYGYTF
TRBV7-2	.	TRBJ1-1	CASREGFTEAFF
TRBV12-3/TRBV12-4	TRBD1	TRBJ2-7	CASRPTSGTGPYF
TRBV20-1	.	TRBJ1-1	CSEGKNEAFF
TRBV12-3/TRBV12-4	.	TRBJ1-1	CASSWTEEAFF
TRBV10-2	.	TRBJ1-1	CASSEADISPEAFF
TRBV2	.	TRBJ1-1	CASSEATAPNTEAFF
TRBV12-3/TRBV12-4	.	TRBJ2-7	CASSTGTEIEQYF
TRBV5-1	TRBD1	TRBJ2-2	CASRDRGTGITGELFF
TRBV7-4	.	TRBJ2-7	CASSLGVGHRSYEQYF
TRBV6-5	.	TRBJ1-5	CAGSYSSHWPSNQPQHF
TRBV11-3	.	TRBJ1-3	CASSETTGNTIYF
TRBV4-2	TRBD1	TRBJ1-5	CASSQARGQGRGLGNQPQHF
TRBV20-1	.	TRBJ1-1	CSARRNMNTEAFF
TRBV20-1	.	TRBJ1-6	CSASTLSSDSPLHF
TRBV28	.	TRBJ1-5	CASSLPPDSNQPQHF
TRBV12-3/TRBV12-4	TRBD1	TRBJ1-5	CASSLLQGSNQPQHF
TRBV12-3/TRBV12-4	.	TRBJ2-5	CASSRTPRETQYF
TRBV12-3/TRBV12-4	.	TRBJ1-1	CASSPGPATEAFF
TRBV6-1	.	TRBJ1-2	CASSPGLWIHGYTF
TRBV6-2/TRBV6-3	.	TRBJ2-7	CASSYGTSYEQYF
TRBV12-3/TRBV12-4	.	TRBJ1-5	CASSPTLSHYSNQPQHF
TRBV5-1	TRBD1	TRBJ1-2	CASSLEQGARGYTF
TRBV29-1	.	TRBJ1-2	CSAIGAEDLYGYTF
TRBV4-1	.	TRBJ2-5	CASSARERTAQETQYF
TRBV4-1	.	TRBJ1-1	CASSQQQGTEAFF
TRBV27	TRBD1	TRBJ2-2	CASGEDRDTGELFF